What follows are 11 T cell receptor beta chains derived from one specimen sequenced in a study of blood T cell repertoires in COVID-19 (dated by TCRdb to 2018 to 2020). Receptor amplification or capture employed the immunoSEQ multiplex PCR assay. Drawn from immuneACCESS, this table holds only the in-frame rearrangements with V and J called that TCRdb kept. Clones are partly lost; checked studies trace under half to an unresolved V gene and leave the rest unexplained. Here the sample has hundreds of thousands of clones; 80% to 90% occur a single time. About 2.5% of the sample rests with the top ten. The source material was PBMCs or T cells enriched from blood (not recorded which). The receptor source for this set is a woman in her 30s with acute COVID-19.

The rearrangement joins TRBV7-2 to TRBJ1-2; 11 bases line up with TRBD1. This CDR3 comprises 14 residues. From germline, CDR1 is SGHTA and CDR2 FQGNSA. J gave up 6 bases and V 5 bases, and 5 bases lay outside the gene matches. The CDR3 DNA is TGTGCCAGCAGCCCCCGGACAGGGGGCCATGGCTACACCTTC. Translating it yields CASSPRTGGHGYTF. The full variable domain, its missing parts supplied by reference TRBV7-2 and TRBJ1-2, is GAGVSQSPSNKVTEKGKDVELRCDPISGHTALYWYRQSLGQGLEFLIYFQGNSAPDKSGLPSDRFSAERTGGSVSTLTIQRTQQEDSAVYLCASSPRTGGHGYTFGSGTRLTVV.

CDR3 in DNA: TGTGCCAGCGGAGGGCTAGGGCTCTATGGCTACACCTTC. Translation: CASGGLGLYGYTF. The V call is TRBV6-5, the J call TRBJ1-2; no clear D. Germline values: CDR1 MNHEY, CDR2 SVGAGI. There are 13 residues in the CDR3. V was pared by 8 bases and J by 4 bases, with 14 bases between.

The V call is TRBV5-4, the J call TRBJ2-2; maybe TRBD1 (5 bases). The CDR3 loop spans 16 amino acids. V was trimmed by 1 base and J by 4 bases, leaving 14 bases between them. Germline-derived CDR1 and CDR2 are SGHNT and YYREEE (reference sequence). The CDR3 here is CASSLSAGLSTGELFF. The CDR3 nucleotides are TGTGCCAGCAGCTTGTCGGCAGGGTTGAGCACCGGGGAGCTGTTTTTT.

V gene TRBV4-1 combines with J gene TRBJ1-2, with TRBD1 matching 11 bases. The CDR3 is made up of 17 amino acids. The germline V gene encodes CDR1 MGHRA and CDR2 YSYEKL. V shed 1 base and J 4 bases; nucleotides not matched to a gene: 8. DNA of the CDR3: TGCGCCAGCAGCCAAGGCCCCTGGACAGGGGGCGGCTATGGCTACACCTTC. Translating gives CASSQGPWTGGGYGYTF.

This chain links TRBV29-1 with TRBJ1-2; possible D gene TRBD1, 6 bases. Germline loops: CDR1 SQVTM, CDR2 ANQGSEA. The length of the CDR3 is 13 residues. Trimming stripped 3 bases from V and 2 bases from J, with 10 bases between. CDR3 sequence (DNA): TGCAGCGTTGATCCGGGGGGCAACTATGGCTACACCTTC. This encodes CSVDPGGNYGYTF.

This chain connects TRBV19 to TRBJ1-1, with TRBD1 matching 10 bases. The CDR3 runs 13 residues. CDR1 is LNHDA, CDR2 SQIVND, per germline (reference sequence). Trimming removed 5 bases from V and 6 bases from J; junction bases left unmatched: 3. The CDR3, as DNA: TGTGCCAGTAGTCAGACAGGGGGCCCTGAAGCTTTCTTT. It yields the protein CASSQTGGPEAFF.

The chain links TRBV28 to TRBJ2-1; TRBD2 aligns across 9 bases. Germline lookup yields CDR1 MDHEN and CDR2 SYDVKM. Trimming took 5 bases from V and 2 from J; bases not matched to a gene: 10. CDR3 length: 17 amino acids. CDR3 nucleotide sequence: TGTGCCAGCAGTACCCGTTTGCGGGGGGGACCCTACAATGAGCAGTTCTTC. This encodes CASSTRLRGGPYNEQFF.

The chain is built from TRBV3-1 (or the pseudogene TRBV3-2) and TRBJ2-5; 12 bases are shared with TRBD2. This CDR3 contains 17 residues. Trimming took 1 base from V and 5 from J; bases not matched to a gene: 8. Germline V gene sequence: CDR1 LGHDT, CDR2 YNNKEL (reference sequence). The CDR3 DNA reads TGTGCCAGCAGCCAAGTGGCTAGCGGGGGGGCCGAGGAGACCCAGTACTTC. Protein sequence: CASSQVASGGAEETQYF.

The gene calls are TRBV3-1 (or the pseudogene TRBV3-2) and TRBJ1-1, with D unclear. The CDR3 spans 19 residues. The germline V and J ends were trimmed by 4 bases and 2 bases, with 26 bases remaining between them. CDR1 and CDR2 from the germline V gene are LGHDT and YNNKEL (reference sequence). CDR3 region: CASSREGGIAPVRNTEAFF. Here the CDR3 DNA reads TGTGCCAGCAGCCGCGAGGGAGGCATTGCCCCCGTCAGAAACACTGAAGCTTTCTTT.

The chain carries TRBV5-4 and TRBJ2-2; 8 positions agree with TRBD2. CDR3 length equals 16 residues. In germline, CDR1 is SGHNT, CDR2 YYREEE (reference sequence). V gave up 4 bases and J gave up 0 bases; unmatched junction bases: 5. This CDR3 reads CASSHHSGANTGELFF. The CDR3 DNA sequence: TGTGCCAGCAGCCACCATAGCGGGGCGAACACCGGGGAGCTGTTTTTT.

The J gene is TRBJ1-2, the V gene TRBV5-4; 9 bases match TRBD1. This CDR3 region has 13 residues. V was clipped by 3 bases and J by 4 bases; unmatched bases: 1. Germline V lookup: CDR1 SGHNT, CDR2 YYREEE (reference sequence). The CDR3 protein is CASSSGQGYGYTF. The DNA of the CDR3 is TGTGCCAGCAGCTCGGGACAGGGCTATGGCTACACCTTC.